The 5 T cell receptor beta chains presented below share a single source sample, sequenced in a study of human CD8 memory T cell subsets. UMI-labeled 5' RACE generated the TCR beta libraries. TCRdb reprocessed the 5' RACE reads and stores each CDR3 protein as one record, lacking DNA. Across about 10,000 distinct CDR3 sequences, the top ten clones capture about a tenth of the sample. The sample was CD8+ stem-like memory T cells (TSCM and TCM) sorted from PBMCs. The sample's subset: stem-like memory CD8 T cells (TSTEM), CCR7+ PD-1- TIGIT-. These receptors originate from a human donor in good health.

This clonotype is called medium-sized (0.01 to 0.1%) based on its frequency. The rearrangement links TRBV24-1 to TRBJ2-2; TCRdb indicates TRBD1, and absent DNA this call remains unverified. This CDR3 region has 14 residues. Germline CDR1 KGHDR, CDR2 SFDVKD. The CDR3 here is CATMRPGLGGELFF.

This chain uses TRBV10-3 with TRBJ2-1; lacking DNA, the TRBD1 call made by TCRdb goes unchecked. The CDR3 covers 16 residues. CDR1 is ENHRY and CDR2 is SYGVKD in the germline V gene. CDR3 amino acids: CAISEIPGNSYNEQFF.

The chain uses TRBV6-5 and TRBJ2-1. CDR3 size: 13 residues. Germline V CDR1 and CDR2: MNHEY, SVGAGI. CDR3 loop: CASSYSSHNEQFF.

The rearrangement uses TRBV20-1 and TRBJ2-4. CDR3 length equals 16 residues. CDR1 is DFQATT and CDR2 is SNEGSKA in the germline V gene (reference sequence). This CDR3 reads CSARDPSRPSKNIQYF.

The chain joins TRBV30 to TRBJ1-1. The germline gives CDR1 GTSNPN, CDR2 SVGIG (reference sequence). CDR3 length: 12 amino acids. This CDR3 reads CAWSGMNTEAFF.